This T cell receptor beta chain was identified during a study of long-term antiretroviral therapy in people with HIV. General observations from the study: It was observed that HIV repertoires exhibited narrower CDR3 length ranges than controls.

Worth noting for this clone: No antigen is known for it.

Every participant with HIV received treatment in the United States. With survey level as its setting, the immunoSEQ assay was v3.0. Here immunoSEQ multiplex PCR was the method, and the copy in TCRdb shows in-frame clones only, minus some. The sample carries some 43,000 clones, roughly 86% recorded once. The TCR comes from a woman in her fifties or sixties with HIV. This sample comprised unsorted PBMCs, obtained 0.1 years before starting antiretroviral therapy.

CDR3 loop: CASSPPSLTQYF. The CDR3 DNA reads TGTGCCAGCAGTCCTCCTAGTTTGACCCAGTACTTC. The chain joins TRBV27 to TRBJ2-5; D remains ambiguous. The CDR3 is 12 amino acids. V was shortened by 5 bases and J by 7 bases, with 11 bases between the two germline ends. CDR1 MNHEY and CDR2 SMNVEV come from the germline V gene (reference sequence).